This T cell receptor (beta chain) was captured by sequencing in a study of blood T cells in healthy people across ages. As for the study in general: About one barcoded beta molecule per two T cells was captured by template switching. Findings of the study overall: Significant beta diversity loss was already apparent by age approximately 40, declining roughly linearly. Both naive CD4+ cell counts and diversity were greater in long-lived donors than in aged donors.

Alongside a J-beta primer mix, a sample-barcoded 5' primer served in a second PCR lasting about 6 to 11 cycles. Through a template-switch adaptor with 12 random nucleotides, each cDNA molecule received a tag. One entry per CDR3 protein, called by TCRdb with MiXCR from the 5' RACE reads. This sample yields hundreds of thousands of distinct CDR3 sequences, of which about 61% are seen a single time; roughly 25% belongs to the top ten. CDR3 length: 11 residues. V was shortened by 3 bases and J by 8 bases, with 5 bases between the two germline ends. Per germline, CDR1 MNHNS and CDR2 SASEGT. Remarks on this clonotype: The antigen is undetermined.

The chain uses TRBV6-1 and TRBJ2-1; no definite D call. The sequence derives from a man aged 35 to 55 in good health. The sample comprised blood. The CDR3 reads CASSDVDEQFF. CDR3 nucleotides: TGTGCCAGCAGTGATGTGGATGAGCAGTTCTTC.